A single sample gave rise to the 25 T cell receptor beta chains below, sequenced in a study of control samples from healthy donors and cancer patients. Some clones are missing from TCRdb's copy, which holds only in-frame ones; the method was immunoSEQ multiplex PCR. The sample consists of around 250,000 clones, roughly 87% of them appearing once. Specimen: PBMCs. Receptors were obtained from a woman aged 60-70 years with lung cancer.

This clone was detected only a few times. The same CDR3 arises from other DNA sequences in this sample as well. The rearrangement joins TRBV7-3 to TRBJ2-5, with 10 bases matching TRBD1. CDR3 length: 15 amino acids. Germline V gives CDR1 SGHTA, CDR2 FQGTGA. After removal of 5 bases from V and 3 bases from J, the junction contained 6 bases not matched to a gene. CDR3 loop: CASSLSGTGEETQYF. In DNA form, the CDR3 reads TGTGCCAGCAGCCTCTCCGGGACAGGGGAAGAGACCCAGTACTTC.

V gene TRBV27 combines with J gene TRBJ2-3; no clear D gene. V shed 5 bases and J shed 5 bases, with 11 bases lying between them. The CDR3 is 13 residues long. Germline CDR1 is MNHEY and CDR2 is SMNVEV (reference sequence). CDR3 region: CASSPLVEDTQYF. CDR3 sequence (DNA): TGTGCCAGCAGTCCCCTCGTGGAAGATACGCAGTATTTT.

CDR3 sequence (DNA): TGTGCCAGCCGGTACGGGGAGGGTAACTATGGCTACACCTTC. Its protein is CASRYGEGNYGYTF. The chain couples TRBV19 to TRBJ1-2; unclear D gene. There are 14 residues in the CDR3. The germline V gene encodes CDR1 LNHDA and CDR2 SQIVND (reference sequence). V shed 9 bases and J shed 1 base, with 15 bases lying between them.

The chain couples TRBV6-1 to TRBJ2-7, with TRBD1 identical over 7 bases. Trimming removed 2 bases from V and 0 bases from J; junction bases left unmatched: 1. The CDR3 has 14 amino acids. Germline lookup yields CDR1 MNHNS and CDR2 SASEGT. The CDR3: CASSERDSSYEQYF. In DNA, the CDR3 is TGTGCCAGCAGTGAAAGGGACAGCTCCTACGAGCAGTACTTC.

The chain is built from TRBV12-3 or TRBV12-4 and TRBJ2-2, with 7 bases matching TRBD1. The trim removed 2 bases at V and 7 bases at J, leaving 1 base unmatched. The CDR3 covers 13 residues. The CDR3 DNA is TGTGCCAGCAGTTTAAGGGGGCTCGGGGAGCTGTTTTTT. It specifies CASSLRGLGELFF.

This clone appeared a single time. The gene calls are TRBV2 and TRBJ1-4; tentatively, D is TRBD1 (5 bases). CDR3 length: 15 residues. The V end lost 6 bases, the J end lost 14 bases, and 25 bases lay between the germline ends. Looked up from germline, CDR1 is SNHLY and CDR2 is FYNNEI. CDR3 coding DNA: TGTGCCAGCAGAGGTTCCGGGACCGTGGGGACTCGTCTGTTTTTT. Its protein is CASRGSGTVGTRLFF.

V gene TRBV9 combines with J gene TRBJ2-3, with 10 bases matching TRBD2. This CDR3 has 16 residues. Germline assignment: CDR1 SGDLS and CDR2 YYNGEE. V lost 4 bases, J lost 0 bases, and 5 bases stayed unmatched. This CDR3 is CASSPIAGGSTDTQYF. CDR3 in DNA: TGTGCCAGCAGCCCTATAGCGGGGGGTAGCACAGATACGCAGTATTTT. The variable domain in full, completed from reference TRBV9 and TRBJ2-3, reads DSGVTQTPKHLITATGQRVTLRCSPRSGDLSVYWYQQSLDQGLQFLIQYYNGEERAKGNILERFSAQQFPDLHSELNLSSLELGDSALYFCASSPIAGGSTDTQYFGPGTRLTVL.

This chain joins TRBV5-1 and TRBJ1-2, with 7 bases aligning to TRBD1. Germline V gene data show CDR1 as SGHRS and CDR2 as YFSETQ. V shed 3 bases, J shed 3 bases, and the junction held 5 bases outside the gene matches. The CDR3 length is 14 residues. CDR3 loop: CASSSGQSYYGYTF. CDR3 bases: TGCGCCAGCAGCTCGGGACAGAGCTACTATGGCTACACCTTC.

CDR3 region: CAITGQGTNYGYTF. The CDR3 DNA reads as TGTGCCATCACGGGACAAGGAACTAACTATGGCTACACCTTC. This chain joins TRBV10-3 and TRBJ1-2; perhaps TRBD1 as D (6 bases). Trimming shortened V by 7 bases and J by 0 bases, and 12 bases separated the two germline ends. The CDR3 is 14 amino acids. CDR1 is ENHRY, CDR2 SYGVKD, per germline.

The chain employs TRBV6-6 and TRBJ2-7; 11 nucleotides match TRBD2. CDR1 and CDR2 from the germline V gene are MNHNY and SVGAGI (reference sequence). V lost 6 bases and J lost 4; bases outside the gene matches: 11. This CDR3 has 16 amino acids. The CDR3 region has the DNA TGTGCCAGCAGCTTCAACCTAGCGGGAGGCGGGTACGAGCAGTACTTC. Protein: CASSFNLAGGGYEQYF.

The rearrangement joins TRBV24-1 to TRBJ2-2, with D possibly matching TRBD2 (6 bases). Per germline, CDR1 KGHDR and CDR2 SFDVKD. V was cut by 6 bases and J by 8 bases, with 21 bases left in between. The CDR3 spans 16 residues. CDR3 amino acids: CATSRAEGRWKGELFF. In nucleotides, the CDR3 is TGTGCCACCAGTAGAGCGGAGGGGCGTTGGAAGGGGGAGCTGTTTTTT.

The chain carries TRBV5-1 and TRBJ1-5, with D perhaps TRBD1 (5 bases). The CDR3 is 13 amino acids. The V gene's germline CDR1 is SGHRS and CDR2 YFSETQ. Between the trimmed V and J ends, which lost 4 bases and 3 bases, there was a span of 8 bases. The CDR3 sequence is CASSLDNNQPQHF. DNA of the CDR3: TGCGCCAGCAGCCTGGACAACAATCAGCCCCAGCATTTT. Combining the CDR3 with reference TRBV5-1 and TRBJ1-5 gives the whole variable domain KAGVTQTPRYLIKTRGQQVTLSCSPISGHRSVSWYQQTPGQGLQFLFEYFSETQRNKGNFPGRFSGRQFSNSRSEMNVSTLELGDSALYLCASSLDNNQPQHFGDGTRLSIL.

The chain joins TRBV3-1 (or the pseudogene TRBV3-2) to TRBJ1-4; D unresolved. There are 13 residues in the CDR3. Trimming pared 4 bases from V and 4 bases from J, leaving 7 bases between. Germline V gives CDR1 LGHDT, CDR2 YNNKEL (reference sequence). The CDR3 region is CASSRLDNEKLFF. The CDR3 DNA is TGTGCCAGCAGCCGGTTAGATAATGAAAAACTGTTTTTT.

This clone occurred a few times. The chain couples TRBV7-9 to TRBJ2-2, with TRBD1 matching 7 bases. CDR3 length: 16 amino acids. The V gene's germline CDR1 is SEHNR and CDR2 FQNEAQ (reference sequence). Trimming at V came to 5 bases and at J to 1 base, leaving 7 bases not matched to a gene. The CDR3 coding sequence is TGTGCCAGCAGCCCGGGGACAGTGCGGAACACCGGGGAGCTGTTTTTT. Its translation is CASSPGTVRNTGELFF. Complete variable domain (other parts from reference TRBV7-9 and TRBJ2-2): DTGVSQNPRHKITKRGQNVTFRCDPISEHNRLYWYRQTLGQGPEFLTYFQNEAQLEKSRLLSDRFSAERPKGSFSTLEIQRTEQGDSAMYLCASSPGTVRNTGELFFGEGSRLTVL.

This clone was detected a few times. This CDR3 is also generated by other DNA sequences in the sample. The chain carries TRBV5-1 and TRBJ2-7; no firm D call. Looked up from germline, CDR1 is SGHRS and CDR2 is YFSETQ. V lost 0 bases, J lost 1 base, and 5 bases lay in between. The CDR3 is 13 residues long. CDR3 sequence reads: CASSLDRSYEQYF. The CDR3 DNA follows: TGCGCCAGCAGCTTGGACAGATCCTACGAGCAGTACTTC.

The J gene is TRBJ2-7, the V gene TRBV19; 7 bases fit TRBD2. The CDR3 is 16 residues long. CDR1 is LNHDA, CDR2 SQIVND, per germline (reference sequence). The V gene end was trimmed by 6 bases and the J gene end by 3 bases; junction bases not matched to a gene: 14. CDR3 residues: CASSSSGGNPLYEQYF. CDR3 nucleotide sequence: TGTGCCAGTAGCTCGTCGGGGGGTAACCCCCTCTACGAGCAGTACTTC.

The chain carries TRBV19 and TRBJ1-6; the match to TRBD1 covers 7 bases. Germline assignment: CDR1 LNHDA and CDR2 SQIVND (reference sequence). The junction had 3 bases not matched to a gene; V was cut back by 8 bases and J by 8 bases. The CDR3 has 12 residues. In DNA form, the CDR3 reads TGTGCCAGTTGGGACAGTTATTCACCCCTCCACTTT. Its protein product is CASWDSYSPLHF.

The chain uses TRBV5-1 and TRBJ2-2, with 7 positions matching TRBD2. V lost 9 bases and J lost 6; bases outside the gene matches: 17. Looked up from germline, CDR1 is SGHRS and CDR2 is YFSETQ. The CDR3 extends over 16 amino acids. Here the CDR3 reads CATPRWEGADPGELFF. As DNA, the CDR3 is TGCGCCACCCCTAGATGGGAGGGCGCGGATCCCGGGGAGCTGTTTTTT.

The chain recombines TRBV10-1 with TRBJ2-2; TRBD1 matches 8 bases. Trimming removed 4 bases from V and 0 bases from J; junction bases left unmatched: 7. This CDR3 has 17 amino acids. Germline values: CDR1 WNHNN, CDR2 SYGVQD (reference sequence). CDR3 sequence: CASSGTGGTSNTGELFF. The CDR3 coding sequence is TGCGCCAGCAGTGGTACAGGGGGGACTTCGAACACCGGGGAGCTGTTTTTT.

The chain joins TRBV6-5 to TRBJ2-7, with 7 bases aligning to TRBD2. The germline V gene encodes CDR1 MNHEY and CDR2 SVGAGI. The length of the CDR3 is 14 residues. V gave up 6 bases and J gave up 0 bases; unmatched junction bases: 5. The CDR3 loop reads CASRLGGSSYEQYF. The CDR3 nucleotides are TGTGCCAGCAGGCTGGGGGGGAGCTCCTACGAGCAGTACTTC.

CDR3 nucleotide sequence: TGCGCCAGCAGCCAGTTAGGTGCAGATACGCAGTATTTT. Translation: CASSQLGADTQYF. The V and J genes are TRBV5-1 and TRBJ2-3; no clear D. V was clipped by 4 bases and J by 4 bases, with 10 bases between them. The CDR3 runs to 13 residues. The germline gives CDR1 SGHRS, CDR2 YFSETQ.

V usage is TRBV5-8 and J usage is TRBJ1-6; tentatively, D is TRBD1 (5 bases). The CDR3 has 15 amino acids. V dropped 5 bases and J dropped 7 bases, with 16 bases sitting between them. The germline gives CDR1 SGHTS, CDR2 YDEGEE. The CDR3 sequence is CASSTIGRGNSPLHF. The CDR3 DNA is TGTGCCAGCAGTACGATCGGTCGGGGGAATTCACCCCTCCACTTT.

The CDR3 here is CASTLLGPNTEAFF. The CDR3 DNA is TGTGCCAGCACCCTCTTAGGTCCAAACACTGAAGCTTTCTTT. The chain has TRBV7-9 and TRBJ1-1; D is unclear. V lost 7 bases, J lost 2 bases, and 14 bases lay in between. This CDR3 contains 14 residues. Germline V gene lookup returns CDR1 SEHNR and CDR2 FQNEAQ (reference sequence).

The chain has TRBV29-1 and TRBJ2-4; TRBD1 matches 9 bases. The CDR3 spans 13 residues. Germline V lookup: CDR1 SQVTM, CDR2 ANQGSEA. V gave up 6 bases and J gave up 7 bases; unmatched junction bases: 7. This CDR3 reads CSVTGGAVNIQYF. CDR3 coding DNA: TGCAGCGTAACAGGGGGCGCAGTTAACATTCAGTACTTC.

The chain combines TRBV6-5 with TRBJ1-1; no clear D. Trimming pared 7 bases from V and 7 bases from J, leaving 16 bases between. This CDR3 spans 13 amino acids. In germline, CDR1 is MNHEY, CDR2 SVGAGI. CDR3 DNA: TGTGCCAGCACCTCTCCGGCGGCAGGTGAAGCTTTCTTT. Translating it yields CASTSPAAGEAFF.